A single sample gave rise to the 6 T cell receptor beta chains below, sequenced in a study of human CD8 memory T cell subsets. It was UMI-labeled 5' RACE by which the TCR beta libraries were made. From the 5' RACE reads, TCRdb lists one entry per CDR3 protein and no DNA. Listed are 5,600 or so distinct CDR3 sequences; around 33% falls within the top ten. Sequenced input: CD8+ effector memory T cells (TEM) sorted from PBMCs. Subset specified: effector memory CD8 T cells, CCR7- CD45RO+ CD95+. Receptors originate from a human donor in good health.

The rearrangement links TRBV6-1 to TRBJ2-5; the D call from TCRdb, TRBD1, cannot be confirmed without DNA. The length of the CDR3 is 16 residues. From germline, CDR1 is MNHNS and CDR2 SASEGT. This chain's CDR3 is CASSEARTGLGETQYF.

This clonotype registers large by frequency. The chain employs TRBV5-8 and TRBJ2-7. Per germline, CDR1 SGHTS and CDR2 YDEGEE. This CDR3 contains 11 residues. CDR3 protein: CASSLWSEQYF.

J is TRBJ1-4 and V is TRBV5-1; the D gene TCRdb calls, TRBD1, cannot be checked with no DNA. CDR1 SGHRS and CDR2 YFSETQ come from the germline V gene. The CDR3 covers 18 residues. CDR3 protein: CASSLAGTGGQIGEKLFF.

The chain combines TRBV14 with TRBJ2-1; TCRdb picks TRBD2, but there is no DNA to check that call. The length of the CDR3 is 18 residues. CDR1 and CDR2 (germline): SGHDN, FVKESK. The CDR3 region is CASSLKGRLGSILHEQFF.

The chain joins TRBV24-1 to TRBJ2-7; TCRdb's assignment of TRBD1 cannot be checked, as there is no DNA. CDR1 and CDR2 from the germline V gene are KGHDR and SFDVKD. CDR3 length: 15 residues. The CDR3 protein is CATSDPSDRGGEQYF.

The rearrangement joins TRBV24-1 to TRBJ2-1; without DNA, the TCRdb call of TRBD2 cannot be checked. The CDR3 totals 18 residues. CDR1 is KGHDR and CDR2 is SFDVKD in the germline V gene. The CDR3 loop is CATSDSGTNPSSYNEQFF.